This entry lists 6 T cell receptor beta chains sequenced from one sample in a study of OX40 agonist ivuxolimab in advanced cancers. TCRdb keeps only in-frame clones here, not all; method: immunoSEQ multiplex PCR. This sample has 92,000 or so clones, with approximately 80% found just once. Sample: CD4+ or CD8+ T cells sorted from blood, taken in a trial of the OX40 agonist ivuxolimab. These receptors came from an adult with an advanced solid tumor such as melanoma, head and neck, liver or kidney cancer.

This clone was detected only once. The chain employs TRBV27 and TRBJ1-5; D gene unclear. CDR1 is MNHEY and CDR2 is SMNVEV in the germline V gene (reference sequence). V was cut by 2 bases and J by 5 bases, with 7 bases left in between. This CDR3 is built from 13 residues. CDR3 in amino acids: CASSLVGYQPQHF. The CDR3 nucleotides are TGTGCCAGCAGTTTAGTGGGATATCAGCCCCAGCATTTT.

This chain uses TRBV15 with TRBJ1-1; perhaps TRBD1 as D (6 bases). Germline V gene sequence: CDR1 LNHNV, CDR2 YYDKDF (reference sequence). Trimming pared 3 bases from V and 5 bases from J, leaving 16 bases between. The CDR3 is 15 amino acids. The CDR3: CATSRSGQMGTEAFF. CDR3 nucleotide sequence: TGTGCCACCAGCAGGTCGGGACAAATGGGGACTGAAGCTTTCTTT.

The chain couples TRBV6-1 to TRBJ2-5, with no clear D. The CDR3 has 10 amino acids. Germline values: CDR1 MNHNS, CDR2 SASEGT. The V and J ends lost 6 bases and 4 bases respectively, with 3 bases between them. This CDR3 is CASRGETQYF. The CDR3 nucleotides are TGTGCCAGCAGGGGAGAGACCCAGTACTTC.

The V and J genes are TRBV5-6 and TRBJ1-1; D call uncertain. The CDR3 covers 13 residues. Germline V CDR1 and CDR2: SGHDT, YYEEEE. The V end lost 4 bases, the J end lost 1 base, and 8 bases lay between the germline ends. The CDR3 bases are TGTGCCAGCAGCCCCTCCCAGAACACTGAAGCTTTCTTT. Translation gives CASSPSQNTEAFF.

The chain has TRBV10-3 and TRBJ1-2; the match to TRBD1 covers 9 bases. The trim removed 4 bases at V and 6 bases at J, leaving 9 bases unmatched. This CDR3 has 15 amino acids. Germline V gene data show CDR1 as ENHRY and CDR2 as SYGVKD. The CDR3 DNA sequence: TGTGCCATCAGTGCCCCACAGGGGGCGCCGAATGGCTACACCTTC. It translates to CAISAPQGAPNGYTF.

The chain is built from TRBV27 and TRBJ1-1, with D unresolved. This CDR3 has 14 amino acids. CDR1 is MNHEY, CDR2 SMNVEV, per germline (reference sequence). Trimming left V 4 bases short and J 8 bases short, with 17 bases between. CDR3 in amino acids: CASSSVGEGREAFF. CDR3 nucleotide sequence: TGTGCCAGCAGTTCAGTTGGGGAGGGTCGGGAAGCTTTCTTT.